Below are 6 T cell receptor beta chains sequenced from a single sample in a study of T cells after yellow fever vaccination (dated by TCRdb to between 2018 and 2020). Interpreted using the paper, the treatment or condition label stands for: live attenuated yellow fever vaccine strain. Receptor libraries were prepared by 5' RACE. TCRdb shows the sequencer as Illumina HiSeq 2500. Starting from the raw public reads, TCRdb applied fastp trimming at Q25, assembled clones with MiXCR and retained in-frame beta chains. Entries that share a CDR3 protein sequence are merged under the most common genes and DNA. This sample gives around 500,000 distinct CDR3 sequences in total; about a fifth of them show up just once. Roughly 16% of the sample is held by the ten biggest clonotypes. Specimen: PBMCs, collected more than 20 days after the first yellow fever vaccination. The receptors were sampled from a man aged 18 to 30 who received the YFV17D yellow fever vaccine.

J is TRBJ2-1 and V is TRBV7-2; unclear D gene. Trimming pared 5 bases from V and 8 bases from J, leaving 10 bases between. Germline V gene sequence: CDR1 SGHTA, CDR2 FQGNSA. The CDR3 consists of 12 residues. CDR3 protein: CASSRPTHEQFF. DNA of the CDR3: TGTGCCAGCAGCCGACCCACCCATGAGCAGTTCTTC.

In its sample, this clonotype was seen a few times. The chain has TRBV5-1 and TRBJ2-2, with 8 bases that match TRBD1. The CDR3 length is 16 residues. J was trimmed by 0 bases and V by 5 bases; bases with no gene match: 6. Germline CDR1 is SGHRS and CDR2 is YFSETQ. The CDR3 region is CASRPTGQANTGELFF. For the CDR3, the DNA is TGCGCCAGCAGACCGACGGGACAGGCGAACACCGGGGAGCTGTTTTTT.

The genes are TRBV5-5 and TRBJ2-1; 9 nucleotides align to TRBD1. Germline V gene data show CDR1 as SGHKS and CDR2 as YYEKEE (reference sequence). The length of the CDR3 is 15 residues. Trimming took 4 bases from V and 7 from J; bases not matched to a gene: 9. CDR3 nucleotide sequence: TGTGCCAGCAGCCCTTACCGGACAGGGGCTAATGAGCAGTTCTTC. It is translated as CASSPYRTGANEQFF.

The rearrangement joins TRBV2 to TRBJ1-6; D unresolved. The CDR3 contains 14 residues. Germline V gene lookup returns CDR1 SNHLY and CDR2 FYNNEI. V shed 7 bases and J shed 1 base, with 8 bases lying between them. CDR3 nucleotide sequence: TGTGCCAGCATGATTGATTCCTATAATTCACCCCTCCACTTT. This gives the protein CASMIDSYNSPLHF.

A single count supports this clonotype. The chain carries TRBV4-1 and TRBJ2-7; D unclear. Germline V gives CDR1 MGHRA, CDR2 YSYEKL. The ends were cut back, 1 base at V and 3 bases at J, with 13 bases in the middle. This CDR3 spans 15 amino acids. The CDR3: CASSQVSGSRYEQYF. In nucleotides, the CDR3 is TGCGCCAGCAGCCAAGTCTCGGGCAGCCGCTACGAGCAGTACTTC.

In this sample, this clonotype turned up a few times. This chain links TRBV7-3 with TRBJ2-3; D gene ambiguous. Per germline, CDR1 SGHTA and CDR2 FQGTGA. V was pared by 4 bases and J by 7 bases, with 18 bases between. The CDR3 has 15 residues. Here the CDR3 DNA reads TGTGCCAGCAGCTATTCGACTCCCTGGGGAAATACGCAGTATTTT. This encodes CASSYSTPWGNTQYF.